This T cell receptor beta chain was found in a study of response to subunit inactivated influenza vaccine. TCRdb reprocessed the RT-PCR reads with MiXCR, giving one entry per CDR3 protein. Of 800,000 or so distinct CDR3 sequences listed, approximately 22% are singletons. Germline CDR1 is MNHNS and CDR2 is SASEGT. The ends were cut back, 1 base at V and 6 bases at J, with 12 bases in the middle. The CDR3 loop spans 14 amino acids. This chain links TRBV6-1 with TRBJ1-2; a weak D match, TRBD1 (6 bases). This specimen was PBMCs from blood, taken 5 to 6 days after vaccination. The clonotype originates from a man aged 50 to 59 who received an inactivated influenza vaccine. The CDR3 sequence is CASSEEGGGHGYTF. Here the CDR3 DNA reads TGTGCCAGCAGTGAAGAAGGGGGGGGTCATGGCTACACCTTC.